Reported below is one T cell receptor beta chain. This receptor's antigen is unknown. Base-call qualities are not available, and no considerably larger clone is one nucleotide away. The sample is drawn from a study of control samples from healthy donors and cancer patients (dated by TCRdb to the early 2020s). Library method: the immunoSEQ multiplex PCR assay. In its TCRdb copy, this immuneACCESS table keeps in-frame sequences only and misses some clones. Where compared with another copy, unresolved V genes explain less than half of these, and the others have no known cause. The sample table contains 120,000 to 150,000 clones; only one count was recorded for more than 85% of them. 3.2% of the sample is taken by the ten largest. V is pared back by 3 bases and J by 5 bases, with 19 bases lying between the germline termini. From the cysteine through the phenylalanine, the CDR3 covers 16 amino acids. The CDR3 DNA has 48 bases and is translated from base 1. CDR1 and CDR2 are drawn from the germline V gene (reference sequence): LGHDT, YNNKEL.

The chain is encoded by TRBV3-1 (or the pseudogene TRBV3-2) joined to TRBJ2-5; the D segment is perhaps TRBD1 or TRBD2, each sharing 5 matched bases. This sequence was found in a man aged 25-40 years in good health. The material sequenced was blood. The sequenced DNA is TGTGCCAGCAGCCACAAGAGAGGGCAGGGTTTGGAGACCCAGTACTTC. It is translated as CASSHKRGQGLETQYF.